This TCR beta chain was obtained from a study of identical twins. cDNA molecules carried unique molecular identifiers, and template switching added a universal primer site. MiXCR was run by TCRdb on the 5' RACE reads, yielding one entry per CDR3 protein. The sample records about 890,000 distinct CDR3 sequences, about 12% being singletons. This clonotype was recorded a few times. Antigen specificity is unknown. V lost 3 bases, J lost 4 bases, and 13 bases lay in between. The CDR3 has 14 residues. Per the germline V gene, CDR1 is SQVTM and CDR2 is ANQGSEA. Whole-study results and caveats: Abundant beta clonotypes from cord blood had fewer insertions, unlike memory repertoires, which showed none. Zero-insertion findings could be partly confounded by invariant cells (MAIT and iNKT cells). Out-of-frame alpha sequences that twins shared showed excess low generation probability.

The sample also formed part of further work on yellow fever vaccine responses in identical twins.

The chain is built from TRBV29-1 and TRBJ2-1; possibly TRBD2 for D (6 bases). The TCR originated in a woman aged 18-30 years in good health. Sequences were obtained from PBMCs. CDR3: CSVDYAGRYNEQFF. In nucleotides, the CDR3 is TGCAGCGTTGATTACGCGGGACGATACAATGAGCAGTTCTTC.